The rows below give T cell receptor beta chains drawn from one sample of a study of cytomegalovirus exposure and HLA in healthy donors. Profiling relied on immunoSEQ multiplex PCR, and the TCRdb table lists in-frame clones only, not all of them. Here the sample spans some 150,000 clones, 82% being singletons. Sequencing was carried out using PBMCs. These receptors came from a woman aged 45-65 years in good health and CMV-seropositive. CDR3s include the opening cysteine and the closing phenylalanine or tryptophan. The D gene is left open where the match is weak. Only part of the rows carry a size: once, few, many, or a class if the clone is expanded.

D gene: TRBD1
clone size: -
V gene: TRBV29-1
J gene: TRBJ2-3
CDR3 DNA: TGCAGCCACGACAGGGGGCGTCCAGATACGCAGTATTTT
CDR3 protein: CSHDRGRPDTQYF

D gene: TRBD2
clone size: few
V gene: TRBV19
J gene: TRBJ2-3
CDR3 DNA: TGTGCCAGTAGTATATTCGGACTAGCGGGGAAAGATACGCAGTATTTT
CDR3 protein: CASSIFGLAGKDTQYF

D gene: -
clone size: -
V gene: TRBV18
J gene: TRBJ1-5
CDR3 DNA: TGTGCCAGCTCAACGCAGGGTGGCAGCAATCAGCCCCAGCATTTT
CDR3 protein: CASSTQGGSNQPQHF

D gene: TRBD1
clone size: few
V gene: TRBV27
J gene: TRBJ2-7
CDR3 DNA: TGTGCCAGCAGTGCCGCCTCCCGGACAGGGGCCTACGAGCAGTACTTC
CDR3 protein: CASSAASRTGAYEQYF

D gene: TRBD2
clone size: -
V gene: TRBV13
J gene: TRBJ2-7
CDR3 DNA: TGTGCCAGCAGCTTAGGGGGGACTAGCTACGAGCAGTACTTC
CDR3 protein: CASSLGGTSYEQYF

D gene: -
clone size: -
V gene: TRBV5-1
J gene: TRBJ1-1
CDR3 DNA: TGCGCCAGCAGTTTCCAGGGTTCGGTCACTGAAGCTTTCTTT
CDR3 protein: CASSFQGSVTEAFF

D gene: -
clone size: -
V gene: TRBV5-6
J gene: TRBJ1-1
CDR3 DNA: TGTGCCAGCAGGGCGGGGGCATCGACTGAAGCTTTCTTT
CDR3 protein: CASRAGASTEAFF

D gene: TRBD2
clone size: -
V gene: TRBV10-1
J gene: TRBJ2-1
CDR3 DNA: TGCGCCAGCAGTGAAAGCGGGATTTACAATGAGCAGTTCTTC
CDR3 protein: CASSESGIYNEQFF

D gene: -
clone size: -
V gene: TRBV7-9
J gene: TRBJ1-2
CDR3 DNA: TGTGCCAGCAGCCCAAGGGGTACGGATGGCTACACCTTC
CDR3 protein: CASSPRGTDGYTF

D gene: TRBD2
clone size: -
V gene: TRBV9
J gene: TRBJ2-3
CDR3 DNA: TGTGCCAGCAGCGTAGAACTAGCGGTTAGCACAGATACGCAGTATTTT
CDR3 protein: CASSVELAVSTDTQYF

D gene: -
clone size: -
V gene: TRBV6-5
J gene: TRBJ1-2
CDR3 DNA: TGTGCCAGCAGGAAAACAGGGAACTATGGCTACACCTTC
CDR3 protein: CASRKTGNYGYTF

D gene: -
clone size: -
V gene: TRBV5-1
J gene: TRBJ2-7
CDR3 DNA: TGCGCCAGCAGCCGCGGGGACTCCTACGAGCAGTACTTC
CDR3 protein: CASSRGDSYEQYF

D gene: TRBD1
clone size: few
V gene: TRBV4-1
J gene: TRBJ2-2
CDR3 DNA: TGCGCCAGCAGCCAAGTCGGGGACAGTGACACCGGGGAGCTGTTTTTT
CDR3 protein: CASSQVGDSDTGELFF

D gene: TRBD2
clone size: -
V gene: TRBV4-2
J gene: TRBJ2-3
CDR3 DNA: TGTGCCAGCAGCCACGTCTCGGGGGGGGGCACAGATACGCAGTATTTT
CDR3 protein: CASSHVSGGGTDTQYF

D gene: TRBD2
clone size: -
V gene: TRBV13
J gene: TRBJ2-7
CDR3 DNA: TGTGCCAGCAGCCACCTCTCTAGCGGCTACGAGCAGTACTTC
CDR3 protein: CASSHLSSGYEQYF

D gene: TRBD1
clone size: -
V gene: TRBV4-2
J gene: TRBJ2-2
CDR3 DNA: TGTGCCAGCAGCGCCCGACAGGGGAACACCGGGGAGCTGTTTTTT
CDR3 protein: CASSARQGNTGELFF

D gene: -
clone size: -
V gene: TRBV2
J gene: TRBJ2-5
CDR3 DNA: TGTGCCAGCGCGGGGACAGAAGAGACCCAGTACTTC
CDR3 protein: CASAGTEETQYF

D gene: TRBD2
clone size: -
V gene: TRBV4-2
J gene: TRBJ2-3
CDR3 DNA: TGTGCCAGCAGCCAAGAGTTGACTAGCGGGGCCCCCGATACGCAGTATTTT
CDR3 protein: CASSQELTSGAPDTQYF

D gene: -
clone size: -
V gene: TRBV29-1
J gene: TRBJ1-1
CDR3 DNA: TGCAGCGTTGATAGCCGGAACACTGAAGCTTTCTTT
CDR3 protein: CSVDSRNTEAFF

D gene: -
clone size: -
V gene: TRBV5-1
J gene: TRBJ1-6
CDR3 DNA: TGCGCCAGCAGCTCGGGGATTAATTCACCCCTCCACTTT
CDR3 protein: CASSSGINSPLHF

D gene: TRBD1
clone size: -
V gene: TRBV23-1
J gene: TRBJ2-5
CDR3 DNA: TGCGCCAGCAGTCAATTTGACAGGGGGCGAGAGACCCAGTACTTC
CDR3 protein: CASSQFDRGRETQYF

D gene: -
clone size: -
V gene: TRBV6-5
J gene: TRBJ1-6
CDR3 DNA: TGTGCCAGCAGTTACGAGGCAAGTCTCCCCCTCCACTTT
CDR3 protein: CASSYEASLPLHF

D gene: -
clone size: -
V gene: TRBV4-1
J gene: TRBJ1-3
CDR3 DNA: TGCGCCAGCAGCCAAGCAGCGTACTCTGGAAACACCATATATTTT
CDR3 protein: CASSQAAYSGNTIYF

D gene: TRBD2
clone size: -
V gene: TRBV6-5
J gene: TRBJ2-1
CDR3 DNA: TGTGCCAGCAGCCCAATAGCGGGGGGGGCAAATGAGCAGTTCTTC
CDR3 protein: CASSPIAGGANEQFF

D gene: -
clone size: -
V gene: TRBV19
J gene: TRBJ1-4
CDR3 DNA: TGTGCCAGTAGTTCCCTAGCGGTGTCTAATGAAAAACTGTTTTTT
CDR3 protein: CASSSLAVSNEKLFF

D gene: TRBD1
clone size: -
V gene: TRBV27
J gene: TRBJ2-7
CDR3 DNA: TGTGCCAGCAGTCTTGACAGGGGTGCATACGAGCAGTACTTC
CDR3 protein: CASSLDRGAYEQYF

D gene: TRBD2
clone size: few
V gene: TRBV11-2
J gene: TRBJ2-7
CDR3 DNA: TGTGCCAGCAGCTTACCGCGGGGGACCAGCTCCTACGAGCAGTACTTC
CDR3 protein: CASSLPRGTSSYEQYF

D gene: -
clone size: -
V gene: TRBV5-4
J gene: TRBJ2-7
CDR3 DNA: TGTGCCAGCAGCTTACAGGGATGGGAGCAGTACTTC
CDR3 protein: CASSLQGWEQYF

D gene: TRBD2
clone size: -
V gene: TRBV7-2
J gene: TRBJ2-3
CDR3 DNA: TGTGCCAGCAGCTATAGGGACGGGGGGGACGTCAGATCGCAGTATTTT
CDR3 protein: CASSYRDGGDVRSQYF

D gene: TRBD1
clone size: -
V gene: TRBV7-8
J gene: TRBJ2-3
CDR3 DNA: TGTGCCAGCAGCTTAGAGGGACAGGGGGCGCCGGATACGCAGTATTTT
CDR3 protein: CASSLEGQGAPDTQYF

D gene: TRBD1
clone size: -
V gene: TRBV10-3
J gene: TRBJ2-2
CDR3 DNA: TGTGCCATGTCGGGTACAGGGGATAAACTCGCGAACACCGGGGAGCTGTTTTTT
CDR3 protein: CAMSGTGDKLANTGELFF

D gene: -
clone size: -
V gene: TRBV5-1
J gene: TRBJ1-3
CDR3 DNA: TGCGCCAGCCGGACGGGGAGCTCTGGAAACACCATATATTTT
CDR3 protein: CASRTGSSGNTIYF

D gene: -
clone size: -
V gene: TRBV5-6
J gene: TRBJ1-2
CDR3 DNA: TGTGCCAGCAGCTCACTACATTTCGGCTACACCTTC
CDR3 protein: CASSSLHFGYTF

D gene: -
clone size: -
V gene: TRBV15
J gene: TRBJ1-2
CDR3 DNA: TGTGCCACCAGCAGAGATCGACGGGTCTATGGCTACACCTTC
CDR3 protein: CATSRDRRVYGYTF

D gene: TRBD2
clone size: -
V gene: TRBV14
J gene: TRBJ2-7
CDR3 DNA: TGTGCCAGCAGCTCGCAGCGGGGGGGATCCTACGAGCAGTACTTC
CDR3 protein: CASSSQRGGSYEQYF

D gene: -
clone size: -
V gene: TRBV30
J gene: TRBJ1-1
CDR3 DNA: TGTGCCTGGAGTTCAACAGGGCTGAACACTGAAGCTTTCTTT
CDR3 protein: CAWSSTGLNTEAFF

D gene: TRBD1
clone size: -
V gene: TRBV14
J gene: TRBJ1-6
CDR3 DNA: TGTGCCAGCAGCCAAGGTTTAGGACAGGGGGAGTCACCCCTCCACTTT
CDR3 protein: CASSQGLGQGESPLHF